Shown below are 25 T cell receptor beta chains from a single sample sequenced in a study of T-cell reconstitution after alpha-beta-depleted transplantation in children. Preparation of the TCRbeta library involved a method that used unique molecular identifiers. TCRdb itself ran the PCR reads through MiXCR, one entry per CDR3 protein. This sample has some 500,000 distinct CDR3 sequences, with 15% to 20% found just once. The sample was PBMCs from the stem cell graft donor, taken from the stem cell graft. Receptors originate from a human donor who donated a stem cell graft to a child with acute lymphoblastic leukemia.

The V gene is TRBV5-1, the J gene TRBJ1-4; 9 positions agree with TRBD1. The CDR3 consists of 17 residues. The ends lost 4 bases at V and 6 bases at J; junction bases unmatched: 13. Germline CDR1 is SGHRS and CDR2 is YFSETQ. The CDR3 bases are TGCGCCAGCAGCCCCGGGACAGGGAGTGTTTCGGATGAAAAACTGTTTTTT. This translates into CASSPGTGSVSDEKLFF.

V and J are TRBV30 and TRBJ2-7; TRBD1 agrees at 9 bases. The length of the CDR3 is 14 residues. The ends lost 0 bases at V and 3 bases at J; junction bases unmatched: 3. Germline CDR1 and CDR2: GTSNPN and SVGIG (reference sequence). The CDR3 loop is CAWSVLGQGYEQYF. For the CDR3, the DNA is TGTGCCTGGAGTGTACTGGGACAGGGCTACGAGCAGTACTTC.

The chain employs TRBV5-1 and TRBJ2-7, with 8 positions matching TRBD2. The ends lost 3 bases at V and 3 bases at J; junction bases unmatched: 11. Germline CDR1 SGHRS, CDR2 YFSETQ. The CDR3 is made up of 16 amino acids. The CDR3 DNA reads as TGCGCCAGCAGCTGGGGGATGGCGAGCGGGAGCTACGAGCAGTACTTC. Translation: CASSWGMASGSYEQYF.

This clonotype has only a few counts. The gene calls are TRBV6-1 and TRBJ1-5, with D possibly TRBD1 on 5 matching bases. There are 13 residues in the CDR3. Trimming removed 3 bases at V and 5 bases at J, with 8 bases between. The V gene's germline CDR1 is MNHNS and CDR2 SASEGT. The CDR3, as DNA: TGTGCCAGCAGTGACAGGGTCTATCAGCCCCAGCATTTT. This encodes CASSDRVYQPQHF.

In this sample, this clonotype turned up a few times. The rearrangement joins TRBV5-1 to TRBJ2-3, with 10 bases identical to TRBD2. The CDR3 is made up of 14 amino acids. The germline V gene encodes CDR1 SGHRS and CDR2 YFSETQ. V lost 5 bases to trimming and J lost 3 bases; unmatched junction nucleotides: 3. In DNA, the CDR3 is TGCGCCAGCAGTCGAGCGGGAGGGACAGATACGCAGTATTTT. This translates into CASSRAGGTDTQYF.

The V call is TRBV6-5, the J call TRBJ1-1, with a weak D call TRBD1 (6 bases). Trimming took 4 bases from V and 2 from J, leaving 11 bases between them. CDR3 size: 14 residues. In germline, CDR1 is MNHEY, CDR2 SVGAGI. CDR3 in amino acids: CASSLRDTNTEAFF. DNA of the CDR3: TGTGCCAGCAGTTTGCGGGACACTAACACTGAAGCTTTCTTT.

This clonotype was picked up a small number of times. CDR3 region: CASSLAGGKNYGYTF. CDR3 nucleotides: TGCGCCAGCAGCTTGGCAGGGGGCAAGAACTATGGCTACACCTTC. The chain carries TRBV5-1 and TRBJ1-2; TRBD1 matches at 8 bases. Germline V CDR1 and CDR2: SGHRS, YFSETQ. V dropped 0 bases and J dropped 2; count of bases not matched to a gene: 3. This CDR3 contains 15 residues.

This clonotype showed up just a few times. The chain is built from TRBV12-3 or TRBV12-4 and TRBJ2-7; 9 nucleotides align to TRBD1. The trim removed 3 bases at V and 6 bases at J, leaving 6 bases unmatched. CDR3 length: 14 residues. The CDR3 loop is CASSFWDRAGEQYF. The CDR3, as DNA: TGTGCCAGCAGTTTCTGGGACAGGGCGGGCGAGCAGTACTTC.

The chain is built from TRBV11-2 and TRBJ1-1; weak D call: TRBD1 (5 bases). Per the germline V gene, CDR1 is SGHAT and CDR2 is FQNNGV. CDR3 size: 13 residues. Trimming removed 4 bases from V and 4 bases from J, with 10 bases in between. The CDR3 region has the DNA TGTGCCAGCAGCTCGGGGACGCTCACTGAAGCTTTCTTT. Amino acids: CASSSGTLTEAFF.

This clonotype occurred a few times. The chain carries TRBV29-1 and TRBJ2-7; 7 nucleotides align to TRBD1. CDR1 and CDR2 (germline): SQVTM, ANQGSEA. J lost 3 bases, V lost 6 bases, and 2 bases had no gene match. This CDR3 contains 11 residues. The CDR3 protein is CSVSGGYEQYF. CDR3 DNA sequence: TGCAGCGTCTCAGGGGGCTACGAGCAGTACTTC.

The rearrangement joins TRBV6-5 to TRBJ1-4; TRBD1 might be the D (6 bases). The CDR3 sequence is 18 residues long. Germline V lookup: CDR1 MNHEY, CDR2 SVGAGI. V was clipped by 0 bases and J by 0 bases, with 14 bases between them. The CDR3 DNA reads as TGTGCCAGCAGTTACTCGGGGGCAGCCCTTGCAACTAATGAAAAACTGTTTTTT. Translated: CASSYSGAALATNEKLFF.

This clonotype came up a few times. A junction end diverges from the germline sequence, so it may reflect a read error. The chain joins TRBV12-3 or TRBV12-4 to TRBJ2-7; 12 nucleotides line up with TRBD2. The CDR3 is 14 amino acids. Written as DNA, the CDR3 is TGTGCCAGCAGTTTCCTAGCGGGAGGGCCAATCCGAACTTTC. Translating gives CASSFLAGGPIRTF.

This clonotype was counted ten times or more. One end of the junction varies from germline; a read error may be responsible. This rearrangement joins TRBV12-3 or TRBV12-4 to TRBJ2-3, with unresolved D. The CDR3 has 8 amino acids. In DNA, the CDR3 is TGTGCCAGCAGTTTCAGAGTTTTT. This codes for CASSFRVF.

This clonotype was detected many times. The V and J genes are TRBV20-1 and TRBJ2-5; the D is unclear. Trimming removed 4 bases from V and 1 base from J, with 13 bases in between. Per the germline V gene, CDR1 is DFQATT and CDR2 is SNEGSKA (reference sequence). The CDR3 has 14 amino acids. As DNA, the CDR3 is TGCAGTGCTACTAGAAGGGCAGGCCAAGAGACCCAGTACTTC. This encodes CSATRRAGQETQYF.

In its sample, this clonotype was seen many times. V and J are TRBV12-3 or TRBV12-4 and TRBJ2-1; D tentatively fits TRBD1 or TRBD2 (5 bases each). The length of the CDR3 is 14 residues. Trimming left V 6 bases short and J 4 bases short, with 13 bases between. Here the CDR3 DNA reads TGTGCCAGCAGCCTCTTGGGGGTATACAATGAGCAGTTCTTC. Encoded protein: CASSLLGVYNEQFF.

This clonotype was observed a few times. The chain uses TRBV12-3 or TRBV12-4 and TRBJ2-5; 7 bases map to TRBD2. The CDR3 runs to 16 residues. V lost 3 bases and J lost 1; bases outside the gene matches: 8. CDR3 sequence reads: CASSLGGSGVQETQYF. In DNA form, the CDR3 reads TGTGCCAGCAGTTTGGGGGGGAGCGGGGTCCAAGAGACCCAGTACTTC.

This rearrangement joins TRBV12-3 or TRBV12-4 to TRBJ1-3; TRBD1 is a possible D gene (5 bases). The CDR3 spans 16 residues. Trimming shortened V by 4 bases and J by 3 bases, and 16 bases separated the two germline ends. For the CDR3, the DNA is TGTGCCAGCAGTTACGGGCTGGGGGAAAGTGGAAACACCATATATTTT. This gives the protein CASSYGLGESGNTIYF.

This clonotype was counted between two and nine times. V is TRBV4-1 and J is TRBJ1-5; a weak D match, TRBD1 (5 bases). The CDR3 extends over 15 amino acids. The V end was cut by 1 base, the J end by 3 bases, with 10 bases between. CDR1 is MGHRA, CDR2 YSYEKL, per germline. The CDR3 spells CASSQGWGDNQPQHF. CDR3 DNA: TGCGCCAGCAGCCAAGGATGGGGGGACAATCAGCCCCAGCATTTT.

This clonotype was counted only a few times. The V call is TRBV7-8, the J call TRBJ2-3; the D is unclear. The germline V gene has CDR1 SGHVS and CDR2 FQNEAQ. V was clipped by 1 base and J by 3 bases, with 11 bases between them. The CDR3 consists of 15 residues. CDR3 nucleotide sequence: TGTGCCAGCAGCTTAGTAGCAGTAGAAACAGATACGCAGTATTTT. It yields the protein CASSLVAVETDTQYF.

The chain carries TRBV12-3 or TRBV12-4 and TRBJ2-1; TRBD2 agrees at 14 bases. Trimming cost V 6 bases and J 0 bases; bases outside gene matches: 7. The CDR3 is made up of 18 amino acids. The CDR3 DNA sequence: TGTGCCAGCAGGGGGACTAGCGGGAGCCCGAGCTCCTACAATGAGCAGTTCTTC. Its translation is CASRGTSGSPSSYNEQFF.

A few counts support this clonotype. The J gene is TRBJ1-1, the V gene TRBV3-1; 7 bases align to TRBD1. V trimming: 1 base; J trimming: 1 base; junction bases outside the gene matches: 0. Germline values: CDR1 LGHDT, CDR2 YNNKEL (reference sequence). The CDR3 runs to 14 residues. CDR3 protein: CASSQGTGNTEAFF. In DNA, the CDR3 is TGTGCCAGCAGCCAAGGGACAGGGAACACTGAAGCTTTCTTT.

The chain joins TRBV7-8 to TRBJ1-5; TRBD1 matches 7 bases. V shed 1 base and J 1 base; nucleotides not matched to a gene: 7. Germline CDR1 and CDR2: SGHVS and FQNEAQ. The length of the CDR3 is 17 residues. The CDR3 is CASSLDGQEGSNQPQHF. CDR3 sequence (DNA): TGTGCCAGCAGCTTAGATGGACAGGAGGGCAGCAATCAGCCCCAGCATTTT.

The rearrangement links TRBV6-1 to TRBJ1-2; the match to TRBD1 covers 10 bases. Germline V gene lookup returns CDR1 MNHNS and CDR2 SASEGT. The CDR3 is 13 residues long. Trimming at V came to 8 bases and at J to 6 bases, leaving 6 bases not matched to a gene. This CDR3 is CASVGQGLDGYTF. The CDR3 DNA sequence: TGTGCCAGCGTGGGACAGGGGCTCGATGGCTACACCTTC.

The table lists this clonotype with a few counts. The chain uses TRBV3-1 and TRBJ2-1; D is unclear. The germline gives CDR1 LGHDT, CDR2 YNNKEL (reference sequence). V gave up 5 bases and J gave up 8 bases, with 13 bases separating them. CDR3 length equals 13 residues. The CDR3 nucleotides are TGTGCCAGCAGCTCCCTCGGGCGCTATGAGCAGTTCTTC. This translates into CASSSLGRYEQFF.

This CDR3 is CASSRGTGQNTEAFF. The CDR3 coding sequence is TGCGCCAGCAGCAGGGGGACAGGGCAGAACACTGAAGCTTTCTTT. The chain is built from TRBV5-1 and TRBJ1-1, with TRBD1 identical over 9 bases. This CDR3 has 15 amino acids. Losses at the gene ends were 4 bases for V and 1 base for J; bases not matched to a gene: 5. Germline CDR1 reads SGHRS; CDR2 reads YFSETQ.